These 18 T cell receptor beta chains share one sample of origin, sequenced in a study of blood T cell repertoires in COVID-19 (dated by TCRdb to about 2020). Library construction relied on the immunoSEQ multiplex PCR assay. Imported from immuneACCESS, the table was reduced by TCRdb to in-frame sequences with V and J called. These copies leave out some clones; in studies compared against another copy, an unresolved V gene accounts for under half, and the cause of the remainder is not known. For this sample there are some 270,000 clones; 86% appear just once. Clones ranked in the top ten supply 5.5% to 6.5% of the sample. Sequenced sample: peripheral blood. These receptors were obtained from an elderly woman with COVID-19, enrolled during active disease.

A single count supports this clone. The rearrangement links TRBV6-1 to TRBJ2-3; maybe TRBD1 (6 bases). CDR1 is MNHNS, CDR2 SASEGT, per germline. CDR3 size: 15 residues. V lost 2 bases to trimming and J lost 2 bases, with 11 bases between them. CDR3 protein: CASSESGQNTDTQYF. CDR3 DNA sequence: TGTGCCAGCAGTGAATCAGGACAGAACACAGATACGCAGTATTTT.

This chain joins TRBV19 and TRBJ2-1; 7 nucleotides line up with TRBD2. V lost 7 bases and J lost 6; bases outside the gene matches: 12. The CDR3 extends over 15 amino acids. Per the germline V gene, CDR1 is LNHDA and CDR2 is SQIVND (reference sequence). The CDR3: CASTGEGTIGNEQFF. The CDR3 DNA reads TGTGCCAGTACTGGGGAGGGCACCATCGGCAATGAGCAGTTCTTC.

The rearrangement uses TRBV7-2 and TRBJ2-7; 7 nucleotides line up with TRBD1. This CDR3 region has 13 residues. Germline assignment: CDR1 SGHTA and CDR2 FQGNSA. V was pared by 3 bases and J by 2 bases, with 1 base of the junction left unmatched. The CDR3 coding sequence is TGTGCCAGCAGCTTGACAGGGCCCTACGAGCAGTACTTC. It specifies CASSLTGPYEQYF.

The chain employs TRBV6-5 and TRBJ2-5, with D possibly matching TRBD2 (5 bases). The CDR3 has 14 amino acids. The ends were cut back, 0 bases at V and 1 base at J, with 6 bases in the middle. CDR1 is MNHEY, CDR2 SVGAGI, per germline. CDR3 amino acids: CASSYSGLQETQYF. In DNA form, the CDR3 reads TGTGCCAGCAGTTACTCAGGACTCCAAGAGACCCAGTACTTC.

The genes are TRBV5-1 and TRBJ1-3; a possible D gene is TRBD1 (5 bases). V lost 4 bases and J 0 bases, leaving 11 bases between the germline ends. Germline CDR1 and CDR2: SGHRS and YFSETQ. The CDR3 consists of 15 residues. In DNA form, the CDR3 reads TGCGCCAGCAGCCGCGACAGATCCTCTGGAAACACCATATATTTT. Protein sequence: CASSRDRSSGNTIYF.

This chain joins TRBV7-9 and TRBJ1-2, with no clear D. This CDR3 is built from 16 residues. Germline V gene lookup returns CDR1 SEHNR and CDR2 FQNEAQ (reference sequence). The V end was cut by 0 bases, the J end by 4 bases, with 15 bases between. The CDR3, as DNA: TGTGCCAGCAGCTTAGCGAGCGGGGAATCCTTCTATGGCTACACCTTC. Amino acids: CASSLASGESFYGYTF. Variable domain in full (rest from reference TRBV7-9 and TRBJ1-2): DTGVSQNPRHKITKRGQNVTFRCDPISEHNRLYWYRQTLGQGPEFLTYFQNEAQLEKSRLLSDRFSAERPKGSFSTLEIQRTEQGDSAMYLCASSLASGESFYGYTFGSGTRLTVV.

This CDR3 reads CASRTGGSPLHF. The CDR3 DNA reads as TGTGCCAGCAGAACCGGAGGTTCACCCCTCCACTTT. This chain joins TRBV3-1 (or the pseudogene TRBV3-2) and TRBJ1-6; no firm D call. In germline, CDR1 is LGHDT, CDR2 YNNKEL (reference sequence). V was trimmed by 6 bases and J by 9 bases, leaving 9 bases between them. The CDR3 is 12 amino acids.

This clone was seen more than once but under ten times. V usage is TRBV2 and J usage is TRBJ2-2; 8 bases map to TRBD1. With V trimmed by 9 bases and J by 4 bases, 10 bases remained unmatched. Looked up from germline, CDR1 is SNHLY and CDR2 is FYNNEI. The CDR3 is 15 amino acids. This CDR3 reads CASQITGGATGELFF. The CDR3 bases are TGTGCCAGTCAGATTACAGGGGGAGCCACCGGGGAGCTGTTTTTT.

This clone occurred a few times. This CDR3 is CASSEAQGGYTF. In DNA, the CDR3 is TGCGCCAGCAGTGAGGCTCAGGGAGGCTACACCTTC. The V and J genes are TRBV10-2 and TRBJ1-2; the D gene is possibly TRBD1 (5 bases). The V gene's germline CDR1 is WSHSY and CDR2 SAAADI. V dropped 2 bases and J dropped 8 bases, with 9 bases sitting between them. The CDR3 is 12 amino acids.

The J gene is TRBJ1-1, the V gene TRBV7-2; 7 bases fit TRBD1. Looked up from germline, CDR1 is SGHTA and CDR2 is FQGNSA. Trimming at V came to 5 bases and at J to 9 bases, leaving 9 bases not matched to a gene. The length of the CDR3 is 13 residues. The CDR3 spells CASSLAGTEKAFF. Written as DNA, the CDR3 is TGTGCCAGCAGCCTGGCCGGGACAGAAAAAGCTTTCTTT.

The chain couples TRBV19 to TRBJ1-5; 7 nucleotides align to TRBD1. The germline V gene has CDR1 LNHDA and CDR2 SQIVND (reference sequence). The CDR3 runs 15 residues. V was clipped by 5 bases and J by 1 base; unmatched bases: 5. The CDR3 DNA follows: TGTGCCAGTAGTGCCCGGACAGGAAGCAATCAGCCCCAGCATTTT. It translates to CASSARTGSNQPQHF.

The gene calls are TRBV3-1 (or the pseudogene TRBV3-2) and TRBJ2-5, with a tentative D call TRBD2 (5 bases). Germline V lookup: CDR1 LGHDT, CDR2 YNNKEL (reference sequence). This CDR3 is 15 amino acids long. Trimming stripped 0 bases from V and 2 bases from J, with 10 bases between. CDR3 region: CASSQEGRLQETQYF. The CDR3 DNA reads TGTGCCAGCAGCCAAGAGGGCAGACTACAAGAGACCCAGTACTTC.

This clone was detected once. The chain combines TRBV19 with TRBJ2-5; 9 positions match TRBD1. CDR1 and CDR2 from the germline V gene are LNHDA and SQIVND (reference sequence). The CDR3 is made up of 13 amino acids. V lost 8 bases and J lost 5; bases outside the gene matches: 6. The CDR3 loop is CASGTGRRETQYF. For the CDR3, the DNA is TGTGCCAGTGGGACAGGGAGGCGGGAGACCCAGTACTTC. The variable domain in full, with the rest retrieved from reference TRBV19 and TRBJ2-5, is DGGITQSPKYLFRKEGQNVTLSCEQNLNHDAMYWYRQDPGQGLRLIYYSQIVNDFQKGDIAEGYSVSREKKESFPLTVTSAQKNPTAFYLCASGTGRRETQYFGPGTRLLVL.

With regard to this clone: The identical CDR3 is also encoded by other nucleotide sequences in the sample. The V gene is TRBV19, the J gene TRBJ2-7, with 13 positions matching TRBD2. Per germline, CDR1 LNHDA and CDR2 SQIVND (reference sequence). V gave up 9 bases and J gave up 0 bases; unmatched junction bases: 2. The CDR3 runs to 14 residues. The CDR3 nucleotides are TGTGCCAGCCGGACTAGCGGGGGCTCCTACGAGCAGTACTTC. Amino acids: CASRTSGGSYEQYF.

V gene TRBV12-2 combines with J gene TRBJ1-1. TRBV12-2 is tagged as a pseudogene. The CDR3 consists of 15 residues. This chain's CDR3 is CASRSSGTPMTEAFF. The DNA for the CDR3 is TGTGCAAGTCGCTCTTCAGGGACTCCAATGACTGAAGCTTTCTTT.

This clone was seen a handful of times. This rearrangement joins TRBV10-3 to TRBJ2-7, with no clear D. Trimming took off 10 bases at V and 3 bases at J, with 13 bases between the two ends. The CDR3 loop spans 12 amino acids. CDR1 is ENHRY and CDR2 is SYGVKD in the germline V gene. CDR3 nucleotides: TGTGCCACTGGTCCCAACTTCTACGAGCAGTACTTC. Protein product: CATGPNFYEQYF.

The chain couples TRBV20-1 to TRBJ1-1, with D unclear. The CDR3 covers 11 residues. V was cut by 3 bases and J by 5 bases, with 7 bases left in between. Germline V lookup: CDR1 DFQATT, CDR2 SNEGSKA (reference sequence). This CDR3 reads CSASPRTEAFF. The CDR3 DNA follows: TGCAGTGCTAGCCCGAGGACTGAAGCTTTCTTT.

This rearrangement joins TRBV3-1 (or the pseudogene TRBV3-2) to TRBJ1-1, with 9 nucleotides matching TRBD1. Trimming at V came to 2 bases and at J to 7 bases, leaving 8 bases not matched to a gene. CDR1 and CDR2 from the germline V gene are LGHDT and YNNKEL (reference sequence). The CDR3 is 15 amino acids. DNA of the CDR3: TGTGCCAGCAGCCAATCTCCGGGACAGGGAGGTGAAGCTTTCTTT. Amino acids: CASSQSPGQGGEAFF.